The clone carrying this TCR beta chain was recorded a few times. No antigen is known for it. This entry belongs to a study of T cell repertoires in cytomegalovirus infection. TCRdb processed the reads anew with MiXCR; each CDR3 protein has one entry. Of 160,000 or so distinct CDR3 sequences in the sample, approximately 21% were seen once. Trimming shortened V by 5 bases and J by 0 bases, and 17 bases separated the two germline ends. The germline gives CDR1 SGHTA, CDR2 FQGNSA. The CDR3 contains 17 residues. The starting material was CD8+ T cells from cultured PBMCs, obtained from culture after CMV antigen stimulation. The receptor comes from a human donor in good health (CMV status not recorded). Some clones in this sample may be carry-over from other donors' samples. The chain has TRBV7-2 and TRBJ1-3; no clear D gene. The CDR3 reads CASSLRDRMSSGNTIYF. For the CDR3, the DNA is TGTGCCAGCAGCCTCCGTGATAGGATGAGCTCTGGAAACACCATATATTTT.